The rows below give T cell receptor beta chains drawn from one sample of a study of cytomegalovirus exposure and HLA in healthy donors. TCRdb's table, derived via immunoSEQ multiplex PCR, lists solely in-frame clones and lacks some. Recorded for this sample: tens of thousands of clones. The sequenced sample was PBMCs. These receptors were taken from a man in his forties or fifties in good health and CMV-seronegative. CDR3s include the opening cysteine and the closing phenylalanine or tryptophan. D genes are given only for firm matches. Clone sizes are given selectively: once, few, many, or a class where the clone is expanded.

D gene: TRBD1; J gene: TRBJ1-2; V gene: TRBV28; clone size: -; CDR3 DNA: TGTGCCAGCAGTTCCTCAGGGGGCGGCTATGGCTACACCTTC; CDR3 protein: CASSSSGGGYGYTF
D gene: TRBD1; J gene: TRBJ1-3; V gene: TRBV7-9; clone size: -; CDR3 DNA: TGTGCCAGCAGCTTGCAGGGGGCGTTTGGAAACACCATATATTTT; CDR3 protein: CASSLQGAFGNTIYF
D gene: TRBD2; J gene: TRBJ2-4; V gene: TRBV30; clone size: -; CDR3 DNA: TGTGCCTGGAGTGTGACTAGCGGAAACATTCAGTACTTC; CDR3 protein: CAWSVTSGNIQYF
D gene: TRBD1; J gene: TRBJ1-2; V gene: TRBV29-1; clone size: -; CDR3 DNA: TGCAGCGTTGAAGTGGGACAGGGCTATGGCTACACCTTC; CDR3 protein: CSVEVGQGYGYTF
D gene: TRBD2; J gene: TRBJ2-1; V gene: TRBV30; clone size: -; CDR3 DNA: TGTGCCTGGAATAGACTAGCGGGGGAGGGGAATGAGCAGTTCTTC; CDR3 protein: CAWNRLAGEGNEQFF
D gene: TRBD1; J gene: TRBJ2-7; V gene: TRBV4-2; clone size: -; CDR3 DNA: TGTGCCAGCAGCCCTGGGACAGGGGACGACGAGCAGTACTTC; CDR3 protein: CASSPGTGDDEQYF
D gene: -; J gene: TRBJ1-1; V gene: TRBV14; clone size: -; CDR3 DNA: TGTGCCAGCAGCCAAGAAATTTGGGGCGGCACTGAAGCTTTCTTT; CDR3 protein: CASSQEIWGGTEAFF
D gene: -; J gene: TRBJ1-2; V gene: TRBV5-1; clone size: -; CDR3 DNA: TGCGCCAGCAGCAGTGGTAGGGGTATTGAGTATGGCTACACCTTC; CDR3 protein: CASSSGRGIEYGYTF
D gene: -; J gene: TRBJ1-5; V gene: TRBV7-9; clone size: -; CDR3 DNA: TGTGCCAGCAGCTCCGGTCCTAGGCAGCCCCAGCATTTT; CDR3 protein: CASSSGPRQPQHF
D gene: -; J gene: TRBJ2-1; V gene: TRBV18; clone size: -; CDR3 DNA: TGTGCCAGCTCACCGCCTAGCTTGGGCAATGAGCAGTTCTTC; CDR3 protein: CASSPPSLGNEQFF
D gene: TRBD1; J gene: TRBJ2-7; V gene: TRBV25-1; clone size: -; CDR3 DNA: TGTGCCAGCAGTTCTCCGGGACAGGGATCCTACGAGCAGTACTTC; CDR3 protein: CASSSPGQGSYEQYF
D gene: TRBD2; J gene: TRBJ2-1; V gene: TRBV7-3; clone size: -; CDR3 DNA: TGTGCCAGCAGCTTAACGTCTAGCGGGATAACTCCTAACAATGAGCAGTTCTTC; CDR3 protein: CASSLTSSGITPNNEQFF
D gene: -; J gene: TRBJ2-5; V gene: TRBV2; clone size: -; CDR3 DNA: TGTGCCAGCAGTGCAACTTGGGGAGGGGGGGGCCAGTACTTC; CDR3 protein: CASSATWGGGGQYF
D gene: TRBD1; J gene: TRBJ1-1; V gene: TRBV6-6; clone size: -; CDR3 DNA: TGTGCCAGCAGGGGGACAGGGGGCAGAGGCACTGAAGCTTTCTTT; CDR3 protein: CASRGTGGRGTEAFF
D gene: TRBD1; J gene: TRBJ2-7; V gene: TRBV28; clone size: -; CDR3 DNA: TGTGCCAGCAGTCCTCGGGACAGGGGAGTGAGGGAGCAGTACTTC; CDR3 protein: CASSPRDRGVREQYF
D gene: -; J gene: TRBJ2-7; V gene: TRBV19; clone size: -; CDR3 DNA: TGTGCCAGTAGTCTGGGACAATCGACCTACGAGCAGTACTTC; CDR3 protein: CASSLGQSTYEQYF
D gene: TRBD2; J gene: TRBJ2-7; V gene: TRBV7-2; clone size: -; CDR3 DNA: TGTGCCAGCAGCTTAGTAGCGGGAGAGTACGAGCAGTACTTC; CDR3 protein: CASSLVAGEYEQYF
D gene: -; J gene: TRBJ2-7; V gene: TRBV30; clone size: -; CDR3 DNA: TGTGCCTGGAGTGTGAGGGTCGAGCAGTACTTC; CDR3 protein: CAWSVRVEQYF
D gene: -; J gene: TRBJ2-5; V gene: TRBV7-9; clone size: -; CDR3 DNA: TGTGCCAGCAGCTTAGCACTAAACAGGAGACAAGAGACCCAGTACTTC; CDR3 protein: CASSLALNRRQETQYF
D gene: -; J gene: TRBJ2-1; V gene: TRBV19; clone size: -; CDR3 DNA: TGTGCCAGTAGTATAGAGGGGGCAGCGGATACCTACAATGAGCAGTTCTTC; CDR3 protein: CASSIEGAADTYNEQFF
D gene: TRBD2; J gene: TRBJ2-1; V gene: TRBV30; clone size: -; CDR3 DNA: TGTGCCTGGAGTGTAGCGGGAGGGCCCCCCTTTATACTCTACAATGAGCAGTTCTTC; CDR3 protein: CAWSVAGGPPFILYNEQFF
D gene: TRBD2; J gene: TRBJ2-1; V gene: TRBV7-3; clone size: -; CDR3 DNA: TGTGCCAGCAGCTTAGGGGGAGGGCCCGTAGAGCAGTTCTTC; CDR3 protein: CASSLGGGPVEQFF
D gene: -; J gene: TRBJ2-6; V gene: TRBV6-6; clone size: medium-sized; CDR3 DNA: TGTGCCAGCAGCCACAGGGACTCTGGGGCCAACGTCCTGACTTTC; CDR3 protein: CASSHRDSGANVLTF
D gene: -; J gene: TRBJ2-7; V gene: TRBV14; clone size: -; CDR3 DNA: TGTGCCAGCAGCCTGTTGCGGGGCTCCTACGAGCAGTACTTC; CDR3 protein: CASSLLRGSYEQYF
D gene: -; J gene: TRBJ1-3; V gene: TRBV30; clone size: -; CDR3 DNA: TGTGCCTGGAGTTGGGGCCCGGGAAACACCATATATTTT; CDR3 protein: CAWSWGPGNTIYF
D gene: TRBD1; J gene: TRBJ2-2; V gene: TRBV29-1; clone size: -; CDR3 DNA: TGCAGCGTTGAGGGACAGGCGAACACCGGGGAGCTGTTTTTT; CDR3 protein: CSVEGQANTGELFF
D gene: TRBD2; J gene: TRBJ2-1; V gene: TRBV11-2; clone size: -; CDR3 DNA: TGTGCCAGCAGCTCCCCCCCAGCGGGAGGGTTTGATGAGCAGTTCTTC; CDR3 protein: CASSSPPAGGFDEQFF
D gene: -; J gene: TRBJ1-3; V gene: TRBV19; clone size: -; CDR3 DNA: TGTGCCAGCGCGGCCCTCTCTGGAAACACCATATATTTT; CDR3 protein: CASAALSGNTIYF
D gene: TRBD1; J gene: TRBJ2-3; V gene: TRBV25-1; clone size: -; CDR3 DNA: TGTGCCAGCACTCCTGCAGGGACAGAAAGCACAGATACGCAGTATTTT; CDR3 protein: CASTPAGTESTDTQYF
D gene: -; J gene: TRBJ2-7; V gene: TRBV9; clone size: -; CDR3 DNA: TGTGCCAGCAGCGCGGGTGGCGGGATCAGTGGCTACGAGCAGTACTTC; CDR3 protein: CASSAGGGISGYEQYF
D gene: TRBD2; J gene: TRBJ2-7; V gene: TRBV9; clone size: -; CDR3 DNA: TGTGCCAGCAGCGTCCGGGAGGGCCCCTACGAGCAGTACTTC; CDR3 protein: CASSVREGPYEQYF
D gene: TRBD2; J gene: TRBJ2-7; V gene: TRBV15; clone size: -; CDR3 DNA: TGTGCCACCAGCAGGGACGGGGGGGGTTTGACTCGAGAGCAGTACTTC; CDR3 protein: CATSRDGGGLTREQYF
D gene: -; J gene: TRBJ1-1; V gene: TRBV4-2; clone size: -; CDR3 DNA: TGTGCCAGCAGCCAAGGAGCGACAGATGAAGCTTTCTTT; CDR3 protein: CASSQGATDEAFF
D gene: -; J gene: TRBJ1-1; V gene: TRBV18; clone size: -; CDR3 DNA: TGTGCCAGCTCACCATTTGCGGACAGTCTGAACACTGAAGCTTTCTTT; CDR3 protein: CASSPFADSLNTEAFF
D gene: -; J gene: TRBJ2-3; V gene: TRBV6-5; clone size: -; CDR3 DNA: TGTGCCAGCGGACCCAACCAGGGTACGCAGTATTTT; CDR3 protein: CASGPNQGTQYF
D gene: TRBD1; J gene: TRBJ2-7; V gene: TRBV7-3; clone size: -; CDR3 DNA: TGTGCCAGCAGCCCGCAGACAGGGGCCTACGAGCAGTACTTC; CDR3 protein: CASSPQTGAYEQYF
D gene: TRBD1; J gene: TRBJ2-1; V gene: TRBV4-2; clone size: -; CDR3 DNA: TGTGCCAGCAGCCAAGAACAGGGGTACAATGAGCAGTTCTTC; CDR3 protein: CASSQEQGYNEQFF
D gene: -; J gene: TRBJ2-7; V gene: TRBV6-5; clone size: medium-sized; CDR3 DNA: TGTGCCAGCAGTTACGATCGGGGTTACGAGCAGTACTTC; CDR3 protein: CASSYDRGYEQYF
D gene: TRBD1; J gene: TRBJ2-7; V gene: TRBV7-6; clone size: -; CDR3 DNA: TGTGCCAGCAGCTTAGGGACAGGGGGCTCCTACGAGCAGTACTTC; CDR3 protein: CASSLGTGGSYEQYF
D gene: -; J gene: TRBJ1-5; V gene: TRBV5-6; clone size: -; CDR3 DNA: TGTGCCAGCAGCTTGGCCAGTGGGACACCGAATCAGCCCCAGCATTTT; CDR3 protein: CASSLASGTPNQPQHF
D gene: -; J gene: TRBJ1-1; V gene: TRBV29-1; clone size: -; CDR3 DNA: TGCAGCGTTGAAGATCTGACAGGCGATGAAGCTTTCTTT; CDR3 protein: CSVEDLTGDEAFF
D gene: -; J gene: TRBJ2-7; V gene: TRBV9; clone size: -; CDR3 DNA: TGTGCCAGCAGCGTAACGGGGAAAGGCACCTACGAGCAGTACTTC; CDR3 protein: CASSVTGKGTYEQYF
D gene: -; J gene: TRBJ1-1; V gene: TRBV9; clone size: -; CDR3 DNA: TGTGCCAGCAGCCCAGGAGGACAGCTTATGAACACTGAAGCTTTCTTT; CDR3 protein: CASSPGGQLMNTEAFF
D gene: TRBD2; J gene: TRBJ2-3; V gene: TRBV9; clone size: -; CDR3 DNA: TGTGCCAGCAGCGCCCTGGGTAGCGGGAGAGGAGATACGCAGTATTTT; CDR3 protein: CASSALGSGRGDTQYF
D gene: TRBD2; J gene: TRBJ2-1; V gene: TRBV30; clone size: -; CDR3 DNA: TGTGCCGGGTGGACTAGCGGGTCCTCCTACAATGAGCAGTTCTTC; CDR3 protein: CAGWTSGSSYNEQFF
D gene: TRBD2; J gene: TRBJ2-1; V gene: TRBV7-9; clone size: -; CDR3 DNA: TGTGCCAGCAGCCGACCTATACTAGCGGGGCCTACCTACAATGAGCAGTTCTTC; CDR3 protein: CASSRPILAGPTYNEQFF
D gene: -; J gene: TRBJ1-1; V gene: TRBV28; clone size: -; CDR3 DNA: TGTGCCAGCAGAACAGGTTCTGTGGAAGCTTTCTTT; CDR3 protein: CASRTGSVEAFF
D gene: -; J gene: TRBJ1-5; V gene: TRBV5-1; clone size: -; CDR3 DNA: TGCGCCAGCAGCTTAGGAGGATTCGGCGATCAGCCCCAGCATTTT; CDR3 protein: CASSLGGFGDQPQHF
D gene: -; J gene: TRBJ1-2; V gene: TRBV5-6; clone size: -; CDR3 DNA: TGTGCCAGCAGCTTGGGAGTGAGTACAGACTATGGCTACACCTTC; CDR3 protein: CASSLGVSTDYGYTF
D gene: -; J gene: TRBJ2-3; V gene: TRBV7-2; clone size: -; CDR3 DNA: TGTGCCACCTGTGGGGGGAGGAGCACAGATACGCAGTATTTT; CDR3 protein: CATCGGRSTDTQYF
D gene: -; J gene: TRBJ2-1; V gene: TRBV7-2; clone size: -; CDR3 DNA: TGTGCCAGCAGCCTCCAAGCGGGCCCTTACAATGAGCAGTTCTTC; CDR3 protein: CASSLQAGPYNEQFF
D gene: -; J gene: TRBJ2-7; V gene: TRBV21-1; clone size: -; CDR3 DNA: TGTGCCAGCATCCAGGTAATACGGGACAGGGAATACGAGCAGTACTTC; CDR3 protein: CASIQVIRDREYEQYF
D gene: -; J gene: TRBJ2-2; V gene: TRBV19; clone size: -; CDR3 DNA: TGTGCCAGTAGATGGACAGTAAACACCGGGGAGCTGTTTTTT; CDR3 protein: CASRWTVNTGELFF
D gene: -; J gene: TRBJ1-2; V gene: TRBV19; clone size: -; CDR3 DNA: TGTGCCAGTAGTATAGTTCAGGGTGTAGGTGGCTACACCTTC; CDR3 protein: CASSIVQGVGGYTF
D gene: TRBD1; J gene: TRBJ1-1; V gene: TRBV19; clone size: -; CDR3 DNA: TGTGCCAGTAGTCGGTCTATACTCGGCAGGGGGCTTGCAATCGAAGCTTTCTTT; CDR3 protein: CASSRSILGRGLAIEAFF
D gene: TRBD2; J gene: TRBJ2-7; V gene: TRBV30; clone size: -; CDR3 DNA: TGTGCCTCCTCCTCGGGGGGCTACGAGCAGTACTTC; CDR3 protein: CASSSGGYEQYF
D gene: TRBD2; J gene: TRBJ2-5; V gene: TRBV7-2; clone size: -; CDR3 DNA: TGTGCCAGCAGCTTAGTACGGACTAGGGGAGAGACCCAGTACTTC; CDR3 protein: CASSLVRTRGETQYF